What follows are 27 T cell receptor beta chains derived from one specimen sequenced in a study of cytomegalovirus exposure and HLA in healthy donors. PCR used 60 Vbeta primers and 13 Jbeta primers. Libraries were prepared by immunoSEQ multiplex PCR; TCRdb keeps only in-frame clonotypes and omits some of them. The table lists 200,000 to 250,000 clones, 70% to 85% of them singletons. Sequenced sample: PBMCs. The receptors originated from a woman aged 60-70 years in good health and CMV-seropositive.

Here the CDR3 DNA reads TGTGCCAGCAGCTTAGGAGGTCATGATTCACCCCTCCACTTT. Amino acids: CASSLGGHDSPLHF. This chain connects TRBV7-2 to TRBJ1-6; no clear D. Germline V gives CDR1 SGHTA, CDR2 FQGNSA. This CDR3 has 14 residues. The V gene lost 1 base and the J gene lost 8 bases, with 9 bases spanning the gap.

J is TRBJ2-6 and V is TRBV5-1; 9 bases line up with TRBD2. After removal of 2 bases from V and 1 base from J, the junction contained 7 bases not matched to a gene. The CDR3 contains 18 residues. Germline CDR1 and CDR2: SGHRS and YFSETQ. CDR3 DNA: TGCGCCAGCAGCTTAAGACTAGCGGAGCGTTCTGGGGCCAACGTCCTGACTTTC. Its protein is CASSLRLAERSGANVLTF.

The chain is built from TRBV19 and TRBJ2-7, with D possibly being TRBD2 (5 bases). CDR1 LNHDA and CDR2 SQIVND come from the germline V gene (reference sequence). Trimming left V 0 bases short and J 0 bases short, with 12 bases between. There are 16 residues in the CDR3. This chain's CDR3 is CASSIDAGYSSYEQYF. As DNA, the CDR3 is TGTGCCAGTAGTATAGACGCGGGTTATAGCTCCTACGAGCAGTACTTC.

V gene TRBV7-8 combines with J gene TRBJ1-5, with 7 bases fitting TRBD1. The CDR3 consists of 16 residues. CDR1 is SGHVS and CDR2 is FQNEAQ in the germline V gene. V dropped 5 bases and J dropped 4; count of bases not matched to a gene: 11. The CDR3 loop is CASSTQTGLGNQPQHF. CDR3 DNA sequence: TGTGCCAGCAGCACCCAGACAGGGCTTGGTAATCAGCCCCAGCATTTT.

This rearrangement joins TRBV28 to TRBJ2-5; 9 bases are a match to TRBD1. The CDR3 is made up of 13 amino acids. Germline loops: CDR1 MDHEN, CDR2 SYDVKM. The ends lost 6 bases at V and 4 bases at J; junction bases unmatched: 3. CDR3 DNA sequence: TGTGCCAGCAGGAAACAGGGGGCAGAGACCCAGTACTTC. Translated, it gives CASRKQGAETQYF.

This chain connects TRBV4-3 to TRBJ2-2; TRBD2 agrees at 10 bases. This CDR3 comprises 15 residues. With V trimmed by 5 bases and J by 6 bases, 6 bases remained unmatched. Germline CDR1 and CDR2: LGHNA and YSLEER. In DNA, the CDR3 is TGCGCCAGCAGCAGAGGGACTAGCGAGGCCGGGGAGCTGTTTTTT. This encodes CASSRGTSEAGELFF.

This clone was seen once. V gene TRBV5-1 combines with J gene TRBJ1-5; 9 nucleotides agree with TRBD1. Losses at the gene ends were 4 bases for V and 1 base for J; bases not matched to a gene: 6. Germline assignment: CDR1 SGHRS and CDR2 YFSETQ. The CDR3 extends over 16 amino acids. The CDR3 spells CASSPTGGPSNQPQHF. The CDR3 region has the DNA TGCGCCAGCAGCCCGACAGGGGGGCCAAGCAATCAGCCCCAGCATTTT.

The chain has TRBV2 and TRBJ2-7, with TRBD1 matching 7 bases. CDR1 SNHLY and CDR2 FYNNEI come from the germline V gene. The CDR3 runs 14 residues. V lost 7 bases and J lost 0; bases outside the gene matches: 6. The CDR3, as DNA: TGTGCCAGCACTACGGGACAGAGCTCCTACGAGCAGTACTTC. Translated, it gives CASTTGQSSYEQYF.

This clone has more than one count but fewer than ten. The rearrangement joins TRBV19 to TRBJ1-6, with D hard to call. The CDR3 is 14 amino acids. Per germline, CDR1 LNHDA and CDR2 SQIVND (reference sequence). The ends were cut back, 3 bases at V and 7 bases at J, with 10 bases in the middle. The CDR3 DNA reads as TGTGCCAGTAGTATTGGGCAGAAAAATTCACCCCTCCACTTT. Translated: CASSIGQKNSPLHF.

This rearrangement joins TRBV7-9 to TRBJ1-1; D is possibly TRBD1 (5 bases). The CDR3 consists of 14 residues. Germline-derived CDR1 and CDR2 are SEHNR and FQNEAQ (reference sequence). The ends were cut back, 6 bases at V and 4 bases at J, with 15 bases in the middle. The CDR3 spells CASSFSTEGTEAFF. In DNA, the CDR3 is TGTGCCAGCAGTTTCTCGACAGAAGGCACTGAAGCTTTCTTT.

This chain connects TRBV28 to TRBJ1-2; TRBD1 is a possible D gene (5 bases). The CDR3 has 14 amino acids. Trimming took off 3 bases at V and 5 bases at J, with 13 bases between the two ends. Germline V gene data show CDR1 as MDHEN and CDR2 as SYDVKM. The CDR3 DNA reads TGTGCCAGCAGTTTCCATGGGACTGATTATGGCTACACCTTC. Protein sequence: CASSFHGTDYGYTF.

Written as DNA, the CDR3 is TGTGCCAGCAGCGAGGAAATTAACGACGAGCAGTACTTC. It yields the protein CASSEEINDEQYF. This rearrangement joins TRBV2 to TRBJ2-5; no firm D call. The J call may be incorrect, as the DNA end agrees better with TRBJ2-7. Germline assignment: CDR1 SNHLY and CDR2 FYNNEI. This CDR3 is 13 amino acids long.

This sequence joins TRBV5-6 and TRBJ2-7; D is perhaps TRBD2 (5 bases). The germline V gene encodes CDR1 SGHDT and CDR2 YYEEEE. The CDR3 sequence is 12 residues long. Trimming shortened V by 3 bases and J by 10 bases, and 14 bases separated the two germline ends. The CDR3 DNA reads as TGTGCCAGCAGCTATGGGAGCAGCGAACAGTACTTC. Protein: CASSYGSSEQYF.

The chain uses TRBV11-2 and TRBJ2-1; D call uncertain. Germline values: CDR1 SGHAT, CDR2 FQNNGV. The CDR3 is made up of 17 amino acids. Trimming cost V 0 bases and J 3 bases, with 15 bases left between them. The CDR3 DNA reads as TGTGCCAGCAGCTTAGAGCTTGGCCACAAAATCTACAATGAGCAGTTCTTC. This gives the protein CASSLELGHKIYNEQFF. The full variable domain, rest sourced from reference TRBV11-2 and TRBJ2-1, is EAGVAQSPRYKIIEKRQSVAFWCNPISGHATLYWYQQILGQGPKLLIQFQNNGVVDDSQLPKDRFSAERLKGVDSTLKIQPAKLEDSAVYLCASSLELGHKIYNEQFFGPGTRLTVL.

The chain carries TRBV5-4 and TRBJ2-7; 12 bases agree with TRBD2. With V trimmed by 4 bases and J by 7 bases, 9 bases remained unmatched. The germline CDR1 and CDR2 sequences are SGHNT and YYREEE (reference sequence). The CDR3 is made up of 15 amino acids. CDR3: CASSLPGLAGREQYF. For the CDR3, the DNA is TGTGCCAGCAGCCTACCGGGACTAGCGGGTAGAGAGCAGTACTTC. Full variable domain (rest looked up from reference TRBV5-4 and TRBJ2-7): ETGVTQSPTHLIKTRGQQVTLRCSSQSGHNTVSWYQQALGQGPQFIFQYYREEENGRGNFPPRFSGLQFPNYSSELNVNALELDDSALYLCASSLPGLAGREQYFGPGTRLTVT.

On this clone: A junction boundary mismatches the germline segment, possibly from a read error. The chain carries TRBV2 and TRBJ1-5, with TRBD1 matching 11 bases. The CDR3 runs 14 residues. From germline, CDR1 is SNHLY and CDR2 FYNNEI. This CDR3 reads CASGAGQGAWPRHF. CDR3 nucleotides: TGTGCCAGCGGCGCCGGACAGGGGGCTTGGCCCCGGCATTTT.

This clone was recorded a few times. The chain uses TRBV27 and TRBJ1-4; no reliable D call. This CDR3 spans 15 amino acids. Germline V CDR1 and CDR2: MNHEY, SMNVEV (reference sequence). V shed 5 bases and J shed 0 bases, with 10 bases lying between them. The CDR3 loop reads CASSSTDPTNEKLFF. CDR3 DNA sequence: TGTGCCAGCAGTAGCACAGATCCAACTAATGAAAAACTGTTTTTT.

The V call is TRBV30, the J call TRBJ1-5, with a possible D match to TRBD1 (5 bases). The CDR3 spans 13 residues. V was clipped by 4 bases and J by 4 bases, with 11 bases between them. Germline V gives CDR1 GTSNPN, CDR2 SVGIG (reference sequence). CDR3 protein: CAWTRAGNQPQHF. For the CDR3, the DNA is TGTGCCTGGACCAGGGCGGGAAATCAGCCCCAGCATTTT.

The V call is TRBV7-2, the J call TRBJ2-5; D perhaps matches TRBD1 (5 bases). V was clipped by 4 bases and J by 2 bases, with 8 bases between them. This CDR3 contains 13 residues. Germline-derived CDR1 and CDR2 are SGHTA and FQGNSA. CDR3 loop: CASSSTAQETQYF. In DNA form, the CDR3 reads TGTGCCAGCAGCTCGACAGCGCAAGAGACCCAGTACTTC.

The V call is TRBV5-1, the J call TRBJ2-3, with D possibly being TRBD2 (6 bases). Per germline, CDR1 SGHRS and CDR2 YFSETQ. This CDR3 contains 16 residues. V lost 7 bases, J lost 2 bases, and 20 bases lay in between. The CDR3 nucleotides are TGCGCCAGCCGCTCAGGGCCTGAGCGGGCCACAGATACGCAGTATTTT. This encodes CASRSGPERATDTQYF.

The CDR3 DNA sequence: TGTGCCAGCAGCCAAGCCGGGGGAAGGAACGACGAGCAGTACTTC. Protein product: CASSQAGGRNDEQYF. The gene calls are TRBV4-2 and TRBJ2-7; D is possibly TRBD2 (6 bases). Per the germline V gene, CDR1 is LGHNA and CDR2 is YNFKEQ. This CDR3 is built from 15 residues. The germline V and J ends were trimmed by 1 base and 5 bases, with 15 bases remaining between them.

The rearrangement uses TRBV9 and TRBJ2-3; 8 positions match TRBD2. Trimming took 3 bases from V and 6 from J; bases not matched to a gene: 6. The length of the CDR3 is 14 residues. The germline CDR1 and CDR2 sequences are SGDLS and YYNGEE. Here the CDR3 reads CASSESGGGDTQYF. In nucleotides, the CDR3 is TGTGCCAGCAGCGAAAGCGGGGGCGGCGATACGCAGTATTTT.

The chain joins TRBV19 to TRBJ2-7; D unresolved. This CDR3 has 11 residues. Germline V lookup: CDR1 LNHDA, CDR2 SQIVND (reference sequence). The V end was cut by 6 bases, the J end by 3 bases, with 6 bases between. The CDR3 bases are TGTGCCAGTAGCGGGTACTACGAGCAGTACTTC. Residues: CASSGYYEQYF.

This clone has a handful of counts. The rearrangement joins TRBV28 to TRBJ1-6; D gene uncertain. The V and J ends lost 4 bases and 9 bases respectively, with 7 bases between them. CDR1 is MDHEN and CDR2 is SYDVKM in the germline V gene. This CDR3 is 12 amino acids long. The CDR3 spells CASSSPSSPLHF. The CDR3 nucleotides are TGTGCCAGCAGTTCCCCCTCTTCACCCCTCCACTTT.

The J gene is TRBJ2-7, the V gene TRBV4-2; 10 positions match TRBD1. The CDR3 runs to 16 residues. J was trimmed by 2 bases and V by 0 bases; bases with no gene match: 4. Germline V gene sequence: CDR1 LGHNA, CDR2 YNFKEQ. The CDR3 region has the DNA TGTGCCAGCAGCCAAGATAGGGGACAGGGGACCTACGAGCAGTACTTC. This gives the protein CASSQDRGQGTYEQYF.

This clone was seen only a few times. The V and J genes are TRBV15 and TRBJ2-5; D is perhaps TRBD2 (6 bases). The V gene lost 3 bases and the J gene lost 7 bases, with 21 bases spanning the gap. Germline assignment: CDR1 LNHNV and CDR2 YYDKDF (reference sequence). The CDR3 is made up of 16 amino acids. Here the CDR3 DNA reads TGTGCCACCAGCAGGGGGACTGCTAGGAGGATTGCGACCCAGTACTTC. Translating it yields CATSRGTARRIATQYF.

The chain couples TRBV7-2 to TRBJ2-4, with D tentatively TRBD1 (7 bases). The germline V and J ends were trimmed by 5 bases and 7 bases, with 18 bases remaining between them. CDR3 length: 15 amino acids. Germline V gene data show CDR1 as SGHTA and CDR2 as FQGNSA. The CDR3 DNA sequence: TGTGCCAGCAGCCAGGGGGGCCAAGGGCTGAACATTCAGTACTTC. This translates into CASSQGGQGLNIQYF.